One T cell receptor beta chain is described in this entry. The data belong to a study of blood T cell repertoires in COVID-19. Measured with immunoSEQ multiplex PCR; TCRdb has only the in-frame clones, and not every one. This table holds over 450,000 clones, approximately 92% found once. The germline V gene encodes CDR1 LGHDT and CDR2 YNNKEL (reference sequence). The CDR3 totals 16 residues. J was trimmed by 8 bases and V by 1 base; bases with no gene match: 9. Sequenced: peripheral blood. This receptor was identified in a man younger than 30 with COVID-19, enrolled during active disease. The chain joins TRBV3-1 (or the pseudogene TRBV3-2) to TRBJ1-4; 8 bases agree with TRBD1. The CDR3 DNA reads TGTGCCAGCAGCCAAGGCGGTACAGGGGGGTTGGAAAAACTGTTTTTT. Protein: CASSQGGTGGLEKLFF.